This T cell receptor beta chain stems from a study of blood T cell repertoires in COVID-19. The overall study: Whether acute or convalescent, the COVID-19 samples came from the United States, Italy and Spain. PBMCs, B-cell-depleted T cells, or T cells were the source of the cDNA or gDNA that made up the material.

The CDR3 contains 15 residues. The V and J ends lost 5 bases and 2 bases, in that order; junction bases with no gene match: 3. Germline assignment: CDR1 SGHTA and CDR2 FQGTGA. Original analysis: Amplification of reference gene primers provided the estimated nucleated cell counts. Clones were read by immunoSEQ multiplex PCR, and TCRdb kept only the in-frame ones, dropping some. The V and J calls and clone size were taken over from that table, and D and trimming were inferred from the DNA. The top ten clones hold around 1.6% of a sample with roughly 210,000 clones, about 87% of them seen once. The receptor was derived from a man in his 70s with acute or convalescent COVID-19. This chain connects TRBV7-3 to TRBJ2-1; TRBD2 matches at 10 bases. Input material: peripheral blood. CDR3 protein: CASSQTSGPYNEQFF. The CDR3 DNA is TGTGCCAGCAGCCAGACTAGCGGGCCCTACAATGAGCAGTTCTTC.